This T cell receptor (beta chain) was identified during a study of T cell repertoires in aging, cancer and after chemotherapy. Study background: Patients with glioblastoma brain tumors were sampled before and after temozolomide-based therapy.

Peripheral blood genomic DNA, not sorted cells or RNA, was the template. V lost 1 base to trimming and J lost 1 base; unmatched junction nucleotides: 6. This CDR3 comprises 17 residues. CDR1 and CDR2 (germline): MDHEN, SYDVKM. Multiplex touch-down PCR with TRB-A/B primers amplified rearranged V-D-J TRB sequences. From the multiplex PCR reads, TCRdb called clonotypes with MiXCR, one entry per CDR3 protein. The profile shows around 6,700 distinct CDR3 sequences, 53% of them singletons. This chain joins TRBV28 and TRBJ2-2; 7 bases agree with TRBD1. The sequenced material came from blood. The clonotype was recovered from a human donor with a solid tumor. As DNA, the CDR3 is TGTGCCAGCAGTTTATTCACAGGGGCCCGGAACACCGGGGAGCTGTTTTTT. It translates to CASSLFTGARNTGELFF. The variable domain in full, completed from reference TRBV28 and TRBJ2-2, reads DVKVTQSSRYLVKRTGEKVFLECVQDMDHENMFWYRQDPGLGLRLIYFSYDVKMKEKGDIPEGYSVSREKKERFSLILESASTNQTSMYLCASSLFTGARNTGELFFGEGSRLTVL.